The TCR beta chain under discussion was sequenced for a study of OX40 agonist ivuxolimab in advanced cancers. Looking at the study overall: An anti-OX40 (CD134) antibody with agonistic activity, ivuxolimab, was administered to patients. Those treated in dose escalation had hepatocellular carcinoma, melanoma, renal cell cancer or head and neck cancer. Notes on the study in general: Patients with a partial response at 0.1-3.0 mg/kg had among the lowest clonal expansion. The CD4+ and CD8+ T cells in the blood had expanded clonally by week 6 at 0.1 to 3.0 mg/kg.

Remarks on this clone: As yet, its antigen is unknown.

CDR3 length: 18 amino acids. Trimming removed 0 bases from V and 5 bases from J; junction bases left unmatched: 10. Germline V gives CDR1 MGHRA, CDR2 YSYEKL. Measured with immunoSEQ multiplex PCR; TCRdb has only the in-frame clones, and not every one. The table shows 30,000 or so clones, with more than 85% occurring only once. Sequencing was performed on CD4+ or CD8+ T cells sorted from blood, taken in a trial of the OX40 agonist ivuxolimab. V and J are TRBV4-1 and TRBJ2-2; the match to TRBD2 covers 9 bases. The sequence derives from an adult with an advanced solid tumor such as melanoma, head and neck, liver or kidney cancer. Here the CDR3 reads CASSQEKGSGSRTGELFF. CDR3 in DNA: TGCGCCAGCAGCCAAGAGAAGGGTAGCGGGAGTCGAACCGGGGAGCTGTTTTTT.